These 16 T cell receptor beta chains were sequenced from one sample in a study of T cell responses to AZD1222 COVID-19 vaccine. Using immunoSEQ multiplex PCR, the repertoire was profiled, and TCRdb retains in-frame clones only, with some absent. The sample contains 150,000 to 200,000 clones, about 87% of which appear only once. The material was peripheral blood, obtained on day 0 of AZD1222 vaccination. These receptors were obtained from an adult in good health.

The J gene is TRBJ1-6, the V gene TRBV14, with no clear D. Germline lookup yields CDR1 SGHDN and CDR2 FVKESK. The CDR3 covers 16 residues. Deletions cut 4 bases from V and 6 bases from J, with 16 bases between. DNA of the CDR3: TGTGCCAGCAGCCCCCGGGCCCCGCGGGGTAATTCACCCCTCCACTTT. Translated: CASSPRAPRGNSPLHF.

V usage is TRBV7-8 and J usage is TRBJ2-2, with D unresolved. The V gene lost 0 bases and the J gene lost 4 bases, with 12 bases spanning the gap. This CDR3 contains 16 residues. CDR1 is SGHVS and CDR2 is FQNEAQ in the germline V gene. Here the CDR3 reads CASSLAPVGSTGELFF. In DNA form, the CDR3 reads TGTGCCAGCAGCTTAGCCCCTGTAGGTAGCACCGGGGAGCTGTTTTTT.

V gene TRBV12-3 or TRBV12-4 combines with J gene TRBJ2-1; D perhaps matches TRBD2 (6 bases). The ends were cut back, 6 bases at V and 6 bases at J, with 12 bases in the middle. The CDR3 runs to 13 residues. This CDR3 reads CASRRGGSNEQFF. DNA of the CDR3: TGTGCCAGCAGACGGGGAGGATCCAATGAGCAGTTCTTC.

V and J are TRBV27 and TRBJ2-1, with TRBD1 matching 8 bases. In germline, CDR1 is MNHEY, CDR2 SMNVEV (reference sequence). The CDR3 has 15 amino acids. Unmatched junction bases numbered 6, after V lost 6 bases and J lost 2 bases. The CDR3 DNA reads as TGTGCCAGCAGCCTCCGGGACAGGCCCTACAATGAGCAGTTCTTC. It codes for CASSLRDRPYNEQFF.

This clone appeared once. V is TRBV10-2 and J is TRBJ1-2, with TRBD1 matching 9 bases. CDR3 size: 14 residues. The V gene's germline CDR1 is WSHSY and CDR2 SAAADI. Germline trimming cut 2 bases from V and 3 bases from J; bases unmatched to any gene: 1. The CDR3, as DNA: TGCGCCAGCAGTGAGGGGACAGGGTACTATGGCTACACCTTC. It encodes CASSEGTGYYGYTF.

CDR3 amino acids: CASTGEGFQETQYF. For the CDR3, the DNA is TGTGCCAGCACTGGGGAGGGCTTCCAAGAGACCCAGTACTTC. The rearrangement uses TRBV27 and TRBJ2-5; 7 nucleotides agree with TRBD2. The germline V gene has CDR1 MNHEY and CDR2 SMNVEV (reference sequence). V lost 7 bases to trimming and J lost 1 base; unmatched junction nucleotides: 6. The CDR3 runs 14 residues.

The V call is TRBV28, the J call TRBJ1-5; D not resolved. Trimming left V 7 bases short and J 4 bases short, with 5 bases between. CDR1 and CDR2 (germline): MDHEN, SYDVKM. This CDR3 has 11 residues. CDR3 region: CASNTNQPQHF. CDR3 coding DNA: TGTGCCAGCAATACAAATCAGCCCCAGCATTTT.

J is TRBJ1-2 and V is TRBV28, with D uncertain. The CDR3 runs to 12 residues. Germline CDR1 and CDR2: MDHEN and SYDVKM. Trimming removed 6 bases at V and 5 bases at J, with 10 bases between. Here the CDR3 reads CASSSDQYGYTF. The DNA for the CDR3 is TGTGCCAGCAGCTCCGACCAGTATGGCTACACCTTC.

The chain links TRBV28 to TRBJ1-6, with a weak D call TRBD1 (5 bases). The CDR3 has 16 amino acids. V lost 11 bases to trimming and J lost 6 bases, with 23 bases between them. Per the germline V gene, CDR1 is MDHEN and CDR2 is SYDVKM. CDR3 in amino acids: CAATAGGSISNSPLHF. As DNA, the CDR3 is TGTGCCGCAACTGCCGGGGGTTCAATAAGTAATTCACCCCTCCACTTT. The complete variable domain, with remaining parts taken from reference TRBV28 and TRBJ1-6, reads DVKVTQSSRYLVKRTGEKVFLECVQDMDHENMFWYRQDPGLGLRLIYFSYDVKMKEKGDIPEGYSVSREKKERFSLILESASTNQTSMYLCAATAGGSISNSPLHFGNGTRLTVT.

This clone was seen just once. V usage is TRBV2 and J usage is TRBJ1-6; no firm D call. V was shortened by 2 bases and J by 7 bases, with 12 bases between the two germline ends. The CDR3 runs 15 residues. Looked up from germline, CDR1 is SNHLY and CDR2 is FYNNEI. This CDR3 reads CASSETANKNSPLHF. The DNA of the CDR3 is TGTGCCAGCAGTGAAACGGCTAACAAAAATTCACCCCTCCACTTT.

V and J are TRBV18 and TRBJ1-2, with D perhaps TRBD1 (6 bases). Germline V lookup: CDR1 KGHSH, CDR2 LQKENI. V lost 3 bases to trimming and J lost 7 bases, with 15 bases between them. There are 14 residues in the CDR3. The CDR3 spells CASSPDRLEAGYTF. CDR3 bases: TGTGCCAGCTCACCTGACAGGTTGGAAGCTGGCTACACCTTC.

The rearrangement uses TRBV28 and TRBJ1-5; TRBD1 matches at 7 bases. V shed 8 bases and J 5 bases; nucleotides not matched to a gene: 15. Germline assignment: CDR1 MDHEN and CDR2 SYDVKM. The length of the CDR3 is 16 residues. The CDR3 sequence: CASLHTRGQDHQPQHF. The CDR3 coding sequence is TGTGCCAGCCTTCACACCCGAGGACAGGATCATCAGCCCCAGCATTTT.

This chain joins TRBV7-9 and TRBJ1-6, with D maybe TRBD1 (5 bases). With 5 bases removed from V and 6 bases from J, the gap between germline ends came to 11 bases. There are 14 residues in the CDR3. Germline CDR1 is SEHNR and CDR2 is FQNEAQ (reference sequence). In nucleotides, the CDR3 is TGTGCCAGCAGCACAGGACTGGTTAATTCACCCCTCCACTTT. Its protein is CASSTGLVNSPLHF.

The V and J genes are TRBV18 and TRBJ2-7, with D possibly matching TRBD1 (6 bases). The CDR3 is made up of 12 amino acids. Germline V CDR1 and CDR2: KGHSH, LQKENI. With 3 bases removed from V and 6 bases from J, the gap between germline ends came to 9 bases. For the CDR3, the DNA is TGTGCCAGCTCACCTGGGGGCCCCGAGCAGTACTTC. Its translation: CASSPGGPEQYF.

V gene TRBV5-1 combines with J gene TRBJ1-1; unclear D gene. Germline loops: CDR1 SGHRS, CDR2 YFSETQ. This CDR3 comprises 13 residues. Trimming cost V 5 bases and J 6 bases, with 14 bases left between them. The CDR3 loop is CASRGRLESEAFF. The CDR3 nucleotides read TGCGCCAGCAGAGGGCGGCTGGAGTCTGAAGCTTTCTTT.

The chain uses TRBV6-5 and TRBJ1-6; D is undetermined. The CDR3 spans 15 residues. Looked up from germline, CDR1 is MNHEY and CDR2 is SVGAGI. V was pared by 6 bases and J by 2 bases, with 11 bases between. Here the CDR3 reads CASRLVGAYNSPLHF. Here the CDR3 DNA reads TGTGCCAGCAGGCTTGTCGGTGCCTATAATTCACCCCTCCACTTT.